This T cell receptor beta chain was recovered during a study of Ad26.COV2.S vaccination and SARS-CoV-2 variants. Here immunoSEQ multiplex PCR was the method, and the copy in TCRdb shows in-frame clones only, minus some. The sample carries 380,000 or so clones, about 87% recorded once. From germline, CDR1 is SGHDT and CDR2 YYEEEE. The J segment lost 5 bases and the V segment lost 3 bases, leaving 9 bases of the junction unmatched. The CDR3 is 16 amino acids. Documented treatment: 15 to 20 received Ad26.COV2.S at low or high dose, single or two shots; about 5 received placebo; per-sample allocation not given. Repertoires come from day 63 after the first vaccine or placebo injection. This clone was detected once.

The source was peripheral blood, collected in a trial of Ad26.COV2.S vaccine versus placebo. The chain employs TRBV5-6 and TRBJ2-5; 11 nucleotides match TRBD1. This sequence was found in a person aged 18 to 59 who received the Ad26.COV2.S COVID-19 vaccine or a placebo. This CDR3 reads CASSSRTGGWDETQYF. The CDR3, as DNA: TGTGCCAGCAGCTCCAGGACAGGGGGCTGGGATGAGACCCAGTACTTC. Combining the CDR3 with reference TRBV5-6 and TRBJ2-5 gives the whole variable domain DAGVTQSPTHLIKTRGQQVTLRCSPKSGHDTVSWYQQALGQGPQFIFQYYEEEERQRGNFPDRFSGHQFPNYSSELNVNALLLGDSALYLCASSSRTGGWDETQYFGPGTRLLVL.